A single sample gave rise to the 24 T cell receptor beta chains below, sequenced in a study of graft-versus-host responses after intestinal transplantation. The repertoire was sequenced with immunoSEQ multiplex PCR; TCRdb's copy has only in-frame clones and lacks some. The sample records more than 95,000 clones, about 94% being singletons. What these receptors recognize is not known. This specimen consisted of unstimulated CD4+ T cells sorted from spleen or lymph node cells, obtained before intestinal transplant. The receptors were sampled from a human donor who received an intestinal transplant.

CDR3 DNA: TGCGCCAGCAGCTTCCAAGGACAGGGCGACACCGGGGAGCTGTTTTTT. It yields the protein CASSFQGQGDTGELFF. The rearrangement uses TRBV5-1 and TRBJ2-2, with 8 nucleotides matching TRBD1. Germline trimming cut 2 bases from V and 3 bases from J; bases unmatched to any gene: 6. From germline, CDR1 is SGHRS and CDR2 YFSETQ. This CDR3 is built from 16 residues.

This chain joins TRBV28 and TRBJ1-6, with unresolved D. There are 14 residues in the CDR3. Trimming left V 3 bases short and J 8 bases short, with 11 bases between. Per the germline V gene, CDR1 is MDHEN and CDR2 is SYDVKM. Here the CDR3 reads CASSLEVFYSPLHF. CDR3 DNA sequence: TGTGCCAGCAGTTTGGAGGTCTTCTATTCACCCCTCCACTTT.

The chain's CDR3 is CASSHPTSGRNKVSSYNEQFF. The CDR3 DNA is TGTGCCAGCAGTCACCCGACTAGCGGGAGGAATAAAGTGAGCTCCTACAATGAGCAGTTCTTC. The rearrangement uses TRBV28 and TRBJ2-1; 13 bases agree with TRBD2. Germline CDR1 is MDHEN and CDR2 is SYDVKM. The length of the CDR3 is 21 residues. V was clipped by 5 bases and J by 0 bases; unmatched bases: 16.

J is TRBJ1-1 and V is TRBV5-6, with D perhaps TRBD1 (6 bases). Trimming cost V 4 bases and J 0 bases, with 7 bases left between them. The germline gives CDR1 SGHDT, CDR2 YYEEEE. This CDR3 spans 13 amino acids. This CDR3 is CASSGQMNTEAFF. The CDR3 DNA follows: TGTGCCAGCAGCGGACAGATGAACACTGAAGCTTTCTTT.

This chain uses TRBV27 with TRBJ2-2, with 12 bases identical to TRBD1. The CDR3 length is 14 residues. The germline V gene has CDR1 MNHEY and CDR2 SMNVEV (reference sequence). After removal of 5 bases from V and 6 bases from J, the junction contained 1 base not matched to a gene. The DNA for the CDR3 is TGTGCCAGCAGTCGGGACAGGGGGCCCGGGGAGCTGTTTTTT. Its protein is CASSRDRGPGELFF.

The V and J genes are TRBV5-1 and TRBJ2-7, with 7 bases identical to TRBD2. Germline V CDR1 and CDR2: SGHRS, YFSETQ. V lost 0 bases to trimming and J lost 1 base; unmatched junction nucleotides: 4. The CDR3 is made up of 15 amino acids. The CDR3 protein is CASSLDGGESYEQYF. In DNA, the CDR3 is TGCGCCAGCAGCTTGGATGGGGGGGAATCCTACGAGCAGTACTTC. Full variable domain (rest looked up from reference TRBV5-1 and TRBJ2-7): KAGVTQTPRYLIKTRGQQVTLSCSPISGHRSVSWYQQTPGQGLQFLFEYFSETQRNKGNFPGRFSGRQFSNSRSEMNVSTLELGDSALYLCASSLDGGESYEQYFGPGTRLTVT.

The chain links TRBV12-5 to TRBJ2-1; no clear D gene. The CDR3 contains 14 residues. Germline CDR1 and CDR2: LGHNT and FRNRAP. The ends were cut back, 6 bases at V and 0 bases at J, with 9 bases in the middle. The CDR3 spells CASGRPSSYNEQFF. The DNA for the CDR3 is TGTGCTAGTGGCCGTCCGAGCTCCTACAATGAGCAGTTCTTC.

J is TRBJ1-2 and V is TRBV5-1; the D gene is possibly TRBD1 (6 bases). Trimming shortened V by 4 bases and J by 8 bases, and 18 bases separated the two germline ends. Germline V gene sequence: CDR1 SGHRS, CDR2 YFSETQ. The CDR3 length is 14 residues. CDR3 DNA sequence: TGCGCCAGCAGCGACCAGCCAGGGGCGGCCGGCTACACCTTC. This gives the protein CASSDQPGAAGYTF.

V and J are TRBV13 and TRBJ2-5, with 12 nucleotides matching TRBD1. Trimming removed 2 bases from V and 4 bases from J; junction bases left unmatched: 8. Germline V lookup: CDR1 PRHDT, CDR2 FYEKMQ (reference sequence). The CDR3 length is 17 residues. The CDR3 DNA is TGTGCCAGCAGCTTAATGTGGGACAGGGGGCAAGGAGAGACCCAGTACTTC. Protein: CASSLMWDRGQGETQYF.

This chain joins TRBV6-6 and TRBJ2-1, with D possibly being TRBD1 (5 bases). The germline V gene has CDR1 MNHNY and CDR2 SVGAGI (reference sequence). V shed 2 bases and J shed 14 bases, with 19 bases lying between them. This CDR3 has 14 amino acids. The DNA of the CDR3 is TGTGCCAGCAGTTACGGGGAAATACAGGTCCTGGAGTTCTTC. This sequence encodes CASSYGEIQVLEFF.

The genes are TRBV7-6 and TRBJ2-1; D is possibly TRBD2 (6 bases). Germline CDR1 reads SGHVS; CDR2 reads FNYEAQ. V was shortened by 1 base and J by 5 bases, with 12 bases between the two germline ends. The CDR3 length is 15 residues. CDR3 protein: CASSLETGLHNEQFF. CDR3 coding DNA: TGTGCCAGCAGCTTAGAGACGGGACTCCACAATGAGCAGTTCTTC.

The chain is built from TRBV7-2 and TRBJ2-3, with 7 bases fitting TRBD1. V lost 6 bases, J lost 4 bases, and 4 bases stayed unmatched. This CDR3 region has 13 residues. CDR1 SGHTA and CDR2 FQGNSA come from the germline V gene. The CDR3 region has the DNA TGTGCCAGCAGGTGGACAGGAGCAGATACGCAGTATTTT. Its translation is CASRWTGADTQYF.

This chain joins TRBV2 and TRBJ2-5; 11 nucleotides agree with TRBD1. V was clipped by 8 bases and J by 4 bases; unmatched bases: 9. From germline, CDR1 is SNHLY and CDR2 FYNNEI. The CDR3 totals 15 residues. CDR3 DNA: TGTGCCAGCGAATGGGACAGGGGGATTTCAGAGACCCAGTACTTC. Its translation: CASEWDRGISETQYF.

J is TRBJ1-4 and V is TRBV28; no definite D call. The V and J ends lost 11 bases and 0 bases respectively, with 10 bases between them. Germline loops: CDR1 MDHEN, CDR2 SYDVKM. The CDR3 covers 13 residues. The CDR3 is CAVEAATNEKLFF. CDR3 DNA: TGTGCCGTCGAGGCTGCAACTAATGAAAAACTGTTTTTT.

The V call is TRBV5-4, the J call TRBJ2-5; the match to TRBD1 covers 9 bases. The DNA end lines up better with TRBJ2-7; the J call may be wrong. The germline V gene encodes CDR1 SGHNT and CDR2 YYREEE (reference sequence). This CDR3 has 15 amino acids. CDR3 loop: CASSQSGTGYHEQYF. The CDR3 bases are TGTGCCAGCAGCCAATCCGGGACAGGGTATCACGAGCAGTACTTC.

This chain connects TRBV29-1 to TRBJ1-2; perhaps TRBD1 as D (6 bases). This CDR3 region has 14 residues. The germline V gene has CDR1 SQVTM and CDR2 ANQGSEA. V lost 6 bases and J lost 3, with 17 bases in between. The CDR3 DNA reads TGCAGCGTCCGCCATGGCAGGGGCGACTATGGCTACACCTTC. Protein sequence: CSVRHGRGDYGYTF.

The chain combines TRBV5-5 with TRBJ2-5; TRBD2 matches 9 bases. The CDR3 extends over 16 amino acids. Germline CDR1 and CDR2: SGHKS and YYEKEE (reference sequence). Trimming took 2 bases from V and 4 from J; bases not matched to a gene: 9. DNA of the CDR3: TGTGCCAGCAGCTTAGAGCGGGGGGTGTACCGAGAGACCCAGTACTTC. This encodes CASSLERGVYRETQYF.

This chain joins TRBV21-1 and TRBJ1-1; the listed D gene, TRBD1, was not tested against the DNA. TRBV21-1 is termed a pseudogene. The CDR3 covers 19 residues. Written as DNA, the CDR3 is TGTGCCAGCAGCAAAGGAGGCACGCCGGGACAGGGTAGGAACACTGAAGCTTTCTTT. It is translated as CASSKGGTPGQGRNTEAFF.

As DNA, the CDR3 is TGTGCCAGTAGCCGGGTCTCGGGAGAGCAGTACTTC. Translating it yields CASSRVSGEQYF. This rearrangement joins TRBV19 to TRBJ2-5; possible D gene TRBD2, 6 bases. Deletions cut 6 bases from V and 11 bases from J, with 16 bases between. The germline CDR1 and CDR2 sequences are LNHDA and SQIVND (reference sequence). This CDR3 has 12 amino acids. Looking up the rest from reference TRBV19 and TRBJ2-5 gives the full variable domain: DGGITQSPKYLFRKEGQNVTLSCEQNLNHDAMYWYRQDPGQGLRLIYYSQIVNDFQKGDIAEGYSVSREKKESFPLTVTSAQKNPTAFYLCASSRVSGEQYFGPGTRLLVL.

V is TRBV4-1 and J is TRBJ2-7; 8 bases agree with TRBD2. With 0 bases clipped from V and 2 bases from J, the junction kept 6 bases outside the gene matches. The CDR3 length is 16 residues. Germline lookup yields CDR1 MGHRA and CDR2 YSYEKL. The CDR3 sequence is CASSQDEGTRAYEQYF. CDR3 DNA: TGCGCCAGCAGCCAAGATGAGGGGACTAGAGCCTACGAGCAGTACTTC.

The chain couples TRBV6-1 to TRBJ2-3; 9 bases match TRBD2. Germline-derived CDR1 and CDR2 are MNHNS and SASEGT. Trimming cost V 3 bases and J 2 bases; bases outside gene matches: 12. The CDR3 sequence is 18 residues long. CDR3 residues: CASSERGGRAVFTDTQYF. Written as DNA, the CDR3 is TGTGCCAGCAGTGAGCGCGGCGGGAGGGCCGTTTTCACAGATACGCAGTATTTT.

The rearrangement uses TRBV9 and TRBJ2-3; 8 nucleotides line up with TRBD2. After removal of 4 bases from V and 0 bases from J, the junction contained 7 bases not matched to a gene. This CDR3 is built from 16 residues. Germline loops: CDR1 SGDLS, CDR2 YYNGEE. In nucleotides, the CDR3 is TGTGCCAGCAGCACCGGACTAGCAGCTAGCACAGATACGCAGTATTTT. Protein: CASSTGLAASTDTQYF.

The genes are TRBV19 and TRBJ2-1, with a tentative D call TRBD2 (5 bases). This CDR3 comprises 13 residues. The ends were cut back, 3 bases at V and 5 bases at J, with 8 bases in the middle. Germline CDR1 LNHDA, CDR2 SQIVND (reference sequence). The DNA for the CDR3 is TGTGCCAGTAGTATTGACGGGGACAATGAGCAGTTCTTC. It translates to CASSIDGDNEQFF.

The chain uses TRBV30 and TRBJ1-5, with TRBD1 as a possible D gene (6 bases). Germline CDR1 reads GTSNPN; CDR2 reads SVGIG (reference sequence). V was shortened by 1 base and J by 1 base, with 11 bases between the two germline ends. This CDR3 is built from 15 residues. This CDR3 is CAWSGPGVSNQPQHF. The CDR3 nucleotides are TGTGCCTGGAGTGGGCCAGGGGTGAGCAATCAGCCCCAGCATTTT.